This T cell receptor (beta chain) was sequenced in a study of blood T cell repertoires in COVID-19. The repertoire was sequenced with immunoSEQ multiplex PCR; TCRdb's copy has only in-frame clones and lacks some. The table has some 150,000 clones, approximately 85% seen once; the top ten hold roughly 8%. This TCR was recovered from a woman aged 60-70 years with COVID-19, enrolled during active disease. The sample comprised peripheral blood.

The CDR3 is CASTPSIGEDGELFF. CDR3 DNA sequence: TGTGCCAGCACACCCTCAATCGGGGAAGACGGGGAGCTGTTTTTT. The chain employs TRBV19 and TRBJ2-2, with D tentatively TRBD2 (5 bases). The CDR3 is made up of 15 amino acids. The germline V and J ends were trimmed by 9 bases and 7 bases, with 21 bases remaining between them. In germline, CDR1 is LNHDA, CDR2 SQIVND (reference sequence).